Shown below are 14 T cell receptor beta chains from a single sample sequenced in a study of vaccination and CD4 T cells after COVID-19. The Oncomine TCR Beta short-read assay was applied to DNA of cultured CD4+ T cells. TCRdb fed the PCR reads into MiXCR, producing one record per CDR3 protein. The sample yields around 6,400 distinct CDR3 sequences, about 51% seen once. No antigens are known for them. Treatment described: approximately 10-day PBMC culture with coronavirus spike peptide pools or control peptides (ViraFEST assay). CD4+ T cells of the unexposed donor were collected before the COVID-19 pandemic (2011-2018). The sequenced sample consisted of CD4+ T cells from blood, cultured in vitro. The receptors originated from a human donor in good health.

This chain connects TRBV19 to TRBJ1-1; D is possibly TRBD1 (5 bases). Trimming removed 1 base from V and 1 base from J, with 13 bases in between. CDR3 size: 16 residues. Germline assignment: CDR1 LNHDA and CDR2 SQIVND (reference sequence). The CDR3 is CASSIGQGLPNTEAFF. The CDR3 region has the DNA TGTGCCAGTAGTATAGGGCAGGGCCTGCCGAACACTGAAGCTTTCTTT.

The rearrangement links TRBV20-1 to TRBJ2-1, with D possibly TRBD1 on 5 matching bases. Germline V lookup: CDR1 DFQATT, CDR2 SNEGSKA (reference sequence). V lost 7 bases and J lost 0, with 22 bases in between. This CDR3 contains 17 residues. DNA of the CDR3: TGCAGTGTCACGCCCCTCAACAGGCCAGGCTCCTACAATGAGCAGTTCTTC. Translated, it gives CSVTPLNRPGSYNEQFF.

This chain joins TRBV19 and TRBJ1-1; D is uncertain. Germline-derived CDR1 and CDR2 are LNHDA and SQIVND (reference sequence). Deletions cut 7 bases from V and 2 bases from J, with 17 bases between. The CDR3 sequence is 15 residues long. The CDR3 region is CASIDLSGVNTEAFF. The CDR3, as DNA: TGTGCCAGTATTGATCTCAGCGGGGTAAACACTGAAGCTTTCTTT.

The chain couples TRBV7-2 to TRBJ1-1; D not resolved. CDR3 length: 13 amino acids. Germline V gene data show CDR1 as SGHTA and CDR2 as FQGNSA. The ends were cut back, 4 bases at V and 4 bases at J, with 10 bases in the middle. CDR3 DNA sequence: TGTGCCAGCAGCTCTGGGCTTAGCACTGAAGCTTTCTTT. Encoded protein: CASSSGLSTEAFF.

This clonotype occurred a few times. This chain's CDR3 is CASSLPTGYYGYTF. DNA of the CDR3: TGTGCCAGCAGCTTACCGACAGGATACTATGGCTACACCTTC. The chain uses TRBV7-2 and TRBJ1-2, with a possible D match to TRBD1 (6 bases). V shed 2 bases and J shed 3 bases, with 10 bases lying between them. The germline V gene encodes CDR1 SGHTA and CDR2 FQGNSA. This CDR3 region has 14 residues.

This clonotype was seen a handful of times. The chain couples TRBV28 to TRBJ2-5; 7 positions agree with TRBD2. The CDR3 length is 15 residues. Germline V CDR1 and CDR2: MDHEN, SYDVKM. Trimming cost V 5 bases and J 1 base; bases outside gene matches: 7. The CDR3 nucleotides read TGTGCCAGCAGTCCGGGGGGTCAGACCCAAGAGACCCAGTACTTC. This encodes CASSPGGQTQETQYF.

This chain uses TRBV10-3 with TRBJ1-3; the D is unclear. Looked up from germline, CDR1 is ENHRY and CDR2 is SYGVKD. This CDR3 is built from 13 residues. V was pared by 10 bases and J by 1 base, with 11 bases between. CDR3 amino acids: CATRASSGNTIYF. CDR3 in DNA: TGTGCCACCAGAGCGTCTTCTGGAAACACCATATATTTT.

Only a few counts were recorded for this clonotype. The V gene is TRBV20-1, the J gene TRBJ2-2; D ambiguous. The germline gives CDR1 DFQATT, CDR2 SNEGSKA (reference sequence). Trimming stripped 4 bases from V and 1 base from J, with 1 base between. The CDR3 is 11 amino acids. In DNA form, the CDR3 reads TGCAGTGCTAAGAACACCGGGGAGCTGTTTTTT. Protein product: CSAKNTGELFF.

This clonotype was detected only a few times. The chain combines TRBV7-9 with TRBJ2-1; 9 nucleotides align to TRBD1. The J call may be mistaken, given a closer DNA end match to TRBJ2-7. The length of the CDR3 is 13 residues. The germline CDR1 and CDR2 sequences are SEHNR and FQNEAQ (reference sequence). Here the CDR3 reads CASSSRTGDEQYF. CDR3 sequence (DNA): TGTGCCAGCAGCTCACGGACAGGGGACGAGCAGTACTTC.

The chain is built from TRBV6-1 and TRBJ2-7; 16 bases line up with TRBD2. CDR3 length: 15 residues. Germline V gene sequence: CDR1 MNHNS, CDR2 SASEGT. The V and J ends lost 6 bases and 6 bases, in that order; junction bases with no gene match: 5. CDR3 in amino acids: CASRGLAGGPPEQYF. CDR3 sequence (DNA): TGTGCCAGCAGGGGACTAGCGGGGGGGCCGCCCGAGCAGTACTTC.

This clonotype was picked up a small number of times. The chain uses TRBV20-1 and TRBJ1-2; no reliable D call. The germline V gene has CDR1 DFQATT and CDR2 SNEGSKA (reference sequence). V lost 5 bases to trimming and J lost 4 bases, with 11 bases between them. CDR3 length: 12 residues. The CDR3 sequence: CSADKISYGYTF. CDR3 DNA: TGCAGTGCTGATAAGATAAGCTATGGCTACACCTTC.

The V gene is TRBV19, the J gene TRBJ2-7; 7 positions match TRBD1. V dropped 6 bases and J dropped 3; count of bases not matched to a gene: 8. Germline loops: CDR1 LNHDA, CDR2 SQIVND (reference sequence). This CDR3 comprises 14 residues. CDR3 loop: CASRPGQRLYEQYF. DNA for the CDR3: TGTGCCAGTAGACCGGGACAGCGCCTCTACGAGCAGTACTTC.

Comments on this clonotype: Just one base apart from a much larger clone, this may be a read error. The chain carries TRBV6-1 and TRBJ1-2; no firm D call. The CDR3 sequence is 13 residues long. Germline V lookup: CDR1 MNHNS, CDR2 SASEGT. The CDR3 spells CTAAALGLYGYTF. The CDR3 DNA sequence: TGTACCGCGGCAGCCCTAGGGTTATATGGCTACACCTTC.

In nucleotides, the CDR3 is TGTGCAACTTTCCTAGTAGGTGGCACTGAAGCTTTCTTT. As protein: CATFLVGGTEAFF. The V and J genes are TRBV27 and TRBJ1-1; D remains unclear. CDR1 and CDR2 from the germline V gene are MNHEY and SMNVEV (reference sequence). The CDR3 totals 13 residues.